This T cell receptor beta chain was sequenced for a study of T cell repertoires in cytomegalovirus infection. As for the study in general: Used in the study were CMV epitopes, some recently identified and HLA-C-restricted, others well-studied and HLA-B-restricted. Carrying CMV and the relevant HLA type showed in public TCR beta signatures.

TCRdb re-derived calls from the reads in MiXCR, one entry per CDR3 protein. The repertoire holds just under 500,000 distinct CDR3 sequences, around a third seen once, with 15% to 20% in the top ten. Study-wide results and caveats: Cumulated frequencies of public TCR beta families served to identify carriers of CMV plus the relevant HLA.

Germline trimming cut 2 bases from V and 7 bases from J; bases unmatched to any gene: 5. CDR3 length: 14 residues. Germline CDR1 reads SGHTA; CDR2 reads FQGNSA. Notes on this clonotype: Its specificity is unknown.

The clonotype was recovered from a human donor in good health (CMV status not recorded). Some clones in this sample may be carry-over from other donors' samples. The starting material was cultured PBMCs, obtained from culture after CMV antigen stimulation. This chain joins TRBV7-2 and TRBJ1-2, with 9 positions matching TRBD1. CDR3 amino acids: CASSLRTGERGYTF. The DNA of the CDR3 is TGTGCCAGCAGCTTACGGACAGGGGAACGTGGCTACACCTTC.